This note documents a single T cell receptor beta chain sequence. The target antigen is unknown. Genomic DNA of each subset was evenly split across several immunoSEQ plates. Authors' methods: Because ImmunoSEQ provided only junction sequences with no quality scores, the filtering differed. Data came from immunoSEQ multiplex PCR; TCRdb stores just in-frame clones and leaves some out. The V and J calls and clone size were taken over from that table, and D and trimming were inferred from the DNA. The sample shows more than 2 million clones, around 96% of them seen only once. The sample belongs to a study of shared clonotypes between healthy human individuals. The CDR3 consists of 14 residues. The V segment lost 3 bases and the J segment 11 bases; nucleotides outside the gene matches: 11. Looked up from germline, CDR1 is SEHNR and CDR2 is FQNEAQ (reference sequence). CD45RO-negative cells were positively selected for CCR7, leaving out terminally differentiated effector memory CD45RA+ cells.

Study-level points and caveats: The diversity represented, both genetic and in exposure history, was limited by few donors.

V is TRBV7-9 and J is TRBJ1-1; TRBD1 matches at 8 bases. Sequencing input: naive CD8+ T cells sorted from blood. The clonotype was recovered from a man between 18 and 29 years old in good health. CDR3 in DNA: TGTGCCAGCAGCTTTTTCGGACAGGGCCTCGAGGCTTTCTTT. Translating it yields CASSFFGQGLEAFF.